This T cell receptor beta chain is from a study of glioma-infiltrating T cells. Study results and caveats: Non-neoplastic patients had below-expected tissue-blood divergence, while all gliomas exceeded expectation. CDR3 overlap between tissue and blood was very small.

Using RNA template, CDR3s of TCR alpha and beta were amplified with iRepertoire arm-PCR. One-step reverse transcription and amplification started from approximately 100-400 ng of tissue mRNA or PBMC total RNA. MiXCR, applied by TCRdb to the multiplex PCR reads, yields one record per CDR3 protein. Of approximately 40,000 distinct CDR3 sequences in the sample, about 20% were seen once. Germline V gives CDR1 SGHRS, CDR2 YFSETQ. The CDR3 runs to 13 residues. V lost 5 bases and J 9 bases, leaving 12 bases between the germline ends. This clonotype showed up many times. Its antigen is unknown. The TCR originated in a human donor with low-grade glioma or glioblastoma, undergoing nonglioma brain surgery, or in good health (not recorded which). The chain combines TRBV5-1 with TRBJ1-6; possibly TRBD1 for D (5 bases). The sequenced material came from glioma tissue, nonneoplastic brain tissue, or PBMCs (not recorded which). The CDR3 DNA is TGCGCCAGCAGGCCTGACAGTATTTCACCCCTCCACTTT. Amino acid sequence: CASRPDSISPLHF.